This passage covers 30 T cell receptor beta chains from one sample sequenced in a study of cytomegalovirus exposure and HLA in healthy donors (dated by TCRdb to the late 2010s). The library was made by the immunoSEQ multiplex PCR assay. TCRdb's version of the immuneACCESS table is confined to in-frame rearrangements and falls short of the full clone set. An unresolved V gene accounts for under half of the shortfall where checked; the remainder is of unknown origin. Present in this sample are 68,000 or so clones, approximately 91% of which were seen just once. Clones ranked in the top ten supply about 3% of the sample. The sample comprised PBMCs. The origin of the receptors is a man aged 18 to 29 in good health and CMV-seronegative.

The table lists this clone with a count of one. The genes are TRBV5-1 and TRBJ2-3, with 8 positions matching TRBD2. CDR1 SGHRS and CDR2 YFSETQ come from the germline V gene. V was pared by 3 bases and J by 4 bases, with 10 bases of the junction left unmatched. The CDR3 spans 16 residues. CDR3 residues: CASSYPSGSSSDTQYF. In DNA, the CDR3 is TGCGCCAGCAGCTACCCCAGCGGGAGCAGCTCAGATACGCAGTATTTT.

The V and J genes are TRBV7-3 and TRBJ2-3, with 13 bases that match TRBD2. The CDR3 is 16 residues long. After removal of 4 bases from V and 2 bases from J, the junction contained 3 bases not matched to a gene. Germline V gene sequence: CDR1 SGHTA, CDR2 FQGTGA. For the CDR3, the DNA is TGTGCCAGCAGCTCGGGACTAGCGGGACACACAGATACGCAGTATTTT. Its protein product is CASSSGLAGHTDTQYF. The whole variable domain, remainder taken from reference TRBV7-3 and TRBJ2-3, is GAGVSQTPSNKVTEKGKYVELRCDPISGHTALYWYRQSLGQGPEFLIYFQGTGAADDSGLPNDRFFAVRPEGSVSTLKIQRTERGDSAVYLCASSSGLAGHTDTQYFGPGTRLTVL.

The chain links TRBV6-5 to TRBJ2-7; 8 bases are shared with TRBD1. V lost 7 bases and J lost 5; bases outside the gene matches: 13. The CDR3 sequence is 15 residues long. CDR1 MNHEY and CDR2 SVGAGI come from the germline V gene. CDR3 sequence reads: CASTITGTGDHEQYF. CDR3 sequence (DNA): TGTGCCAGCACCATTACGGGGACAGGTGACCACGAGCAGTACTTC.

The chain has TRBV5-4 and TRBJ2-5; 7 nucleotides agree with TRBD1. The V and J ends lost 6 bases and 3 bases, in that order; junction bases with no gene match: 5. This CDR3 region has 13 residues. The germline CDR1 and CDR2 sequences are SGHNT and YYREEE (reference sequence). This CDR3 reads CASTSQGEETQYF. The CDR3 DNA is TGTGCCAGCACATCCCAGGGGGAAGAGACCCAGTACTTC. Together with reference TRBV5-4 and TRBJ2-5, the CDR3 gives the full variable domain: ETGVTQSPTHLIKTRGQQVTLRCSSQSGHNTVSWYQQALGQGPQFIFQYYREEENGRGNFPPRFSGLQFPNYSSELNVNALELDDSALYLCASTSQGEETQYFGPGTRLLVL.

CDR3 region: CAIGSGSGIEQYF. The CDR3 DNA follows: TGTGCCATCGGTAGCGGGAGTGGTATCGAGCAGTACTTC. This chain uses TRBV10-3 with TRBJ2-7; 9 positions match TRBD2. The CDR3 spans 13 residues. From germline, CDR1 is ENHRY and CDR2 SYGVKD. V dropped 8 bases and J dropped 6; count of bases not matched to a gene: 8.

The chain links TRBV6-6 to TRBJ2-3; 8 bases are shared with TRBD1. Germline CDR1 reads MNHNY; CDR2 reads SVGAGI (reference sequence). Trimming removed 2 bases from V and 3 bases from J; junction bases left unmatched: 7. CDR3 length: 16 amino acids. The CDR3 sequence is CASSYPGQGVTDTQYF. Written as DNA, the CDR3 is TGTGCCAGCAGTTACCCCGGACAGGGAGTAACAGATACGCAGTATTTT.

V and J are TRBV5-4 and TRBJ2-7; tentatively, D is TRBD2 (6 bases). The CDR3 is 14 amino acids. Germline loops: CDR1 SGHNT, CDR2 YYREEE (reference sequence). V was trimmed by 1 base and J by 3 bases, leaving 11 bases between them. The CDR3 DNA follows: TGTGCCAGCAGCTTGATTAGCGGAGACTACGAGCAGTACTTC. The encoded protein is CASSLISGDYEQYF.

The rearrangement joins TRBV9 to TRBJ2-3; 9 bases are shared with TRBD2. The CDR3 is made up of 17 amino acids. CDR1 SGDLS and CDR2 YYNGEE come from the germline V gene. V lost 2 bases and J lost 0; bases outside the gene matches: 7. The CDR3 protein is CASSVPRGRASTDTQYF. In DNA, the CDR3 is TGTGCCAGCAGCGTCCCCCGCGGGAGGGCGAGCACAGATACGCAGTATTTT.

This chain connects TRBV11-2 to TRBJ2-5, with 7 nucleotides matching TRBD1. J gave up 0 bases and V 5 bases, and 6 bases lay outside the gene matches. The CDR3 is 15 residues long. Germline values: CDR1 SGHAT, CDR2 FQNNGV. Written as DNA, the CDR3 is TGTGCCAGCAGCGTACTTGACAGGGACCAAGAGACCCAGTACTTC. Its translation is CASSVLDRDQETQYF. The whole variable domain, remainder taken from reference TRBV11-2 and TRBJ2-5, is EAGVAQSPRYKIIEKRQSVAFWCNPISGHATLYWYQQILGQGPKLLIQFQNNGVVDDSQLPKDRFSAERLKGVDSTLKIQPAKLEDSAVYLCASSVLDRDQETQYFGPGTRLLVL.

V usage is TRBV19 and J usage is TRBJ1-5, with 7 bases that match TRBD1. Germline CDR1 is LNHDA and CDR2 is SQIVND (reference sequence). V shed 4 bases, J shed 7 bases, and the junction held 13 bases outside the gene matches. The CDR3 has 16 residues. In DNA, the CDR3 is TGTGCCAGTAGTACCAATACACAGGGGACCAACCAGCCCCAGCATTTT. Translated, it gives CASSTNTQGTNQPQHF.

The V gene is TRBV28, the J gene TRBJ1-5, with D uncertain. V lost 7 bases, J lost 4 bases, and 17 bases lay in between. Germline loops: CDR1 MDHEN, CDR2 SYDVKM. The CDR3 consists of 15 residues. The CDR3 DNA reads TGTGCCAGCACCCTTTCGTGGCGGCGAAATCAGCCCCAGCATTTT. Its protein product is CASTLSWRRNQPQHF.

This clone was seen just once. The chain couples TRBV28 to TRBJ1-2; TRBD1 matches at 9 bases. With V trimmed by 4 bases and J by 3 bases, 6 bases remained unmatched. From germline, CDR1 is MDHEN and CDR2 SYDVKM. This CDR3 region has 15 residues. This chain's CDR3 is CASSSGDRVHYGYTF. For the CDR3, the DNA is TGTGCCAGCAGTTCCGGGGACAGGGTGCACTATGGCTACACCTTC.

CDR3 DNA: TGCGCCAGCAGCTTCCGGGACAGGGAGAAAAATGAGCAGTTCTTC. Its translation is CASSFRDREKNEQFF. V gene TRBV5-1 combines with J gene TRBJ2-1; 9 bases are a match to TRBD1. There are 15 residues in the CDR3. The ends lost 2 bases at V and 7 bases at J; junction bases unmatched: 7. CDR1 SGHRS and CDR2 YFSETQ come from the germline V gene.

In DNA, the CDR3 is TGTGCCAGCTCACCACCGGGACAGGGGATTAAAGAGACCCAGTACTTC. As protein: CASSPPGQGIKETQYF. The chain employs TRBV18 and TRBJ2-5; 10 bases fit TRBD1. This CDR3 has 16 residues. Germline V gives CDR1 KGHSH, CDR2 LQKENI. J lost 3 bases, V lost 0 bases, and 4 bases had no gene match.

This clone was seen a single time. J is TRBJ2-3 and V is TRBV5-4, with D possibly being TRBD2 (5 bases). Trimming stripped 4 bases from V and 5 bases from J, with 17 bases between. Germline V gene sequence: CDR1 SGHNT, CDR2 YYREEE (reference sequence). The CDR3 totals 15 residues. The CDR3 region is CASSRRENTLDTQYF. The CDR3 DNA reads as TGTGCCAGCAGCCGCCGGGAAAACACCTTAGATACGCAGTATTTT.

This chain connects TRBV9 to TRBJ1-2; D possibly corresponds to TRBD1 (5 bases). CDR1 SGDLS and CDR2 YYNGEE come from the germline V gene. The CDR3 loop spans 14 amino acids. V was shortened by 0 bases and J by 7 bases, with 13 bases between the two germline ends. The chain's CDR3 is CASSVEQGGRGYTF. CDR3 nucleotides: TGTGCCAGCAGCGTAGAGCAGGGAGGCCGTGGCTACACCTTC.

The J gene is TRBJ1-2, the V gene TRBV7-9; 9 bases match TRBD1. V dropped 5 bases and J dropped 4; count of bases not matched to a gene: 8. The CDR3 is 15 residues long. Germline V gene data show CDR1 as SEHNR and CDR2 as FQNEAQ (reference sequence). DNA for the CDR3: TGTGCCAGCAGCCCACCCGGACAGGGGATCTATGGCTACACCTTC. Its protein is CASSPPGQGIYGYTF. Complete variable domain (other parts from reference TRBV7-9 and TRBJ1-2): DTGVSQNPRHKITKRGQNVTFRCDPISEHNRLYWYRQTLGQGPEFLTYFQNEAQLEKSRLLSDRFSAERPKGSFSTLEIQRTEQGDSAMYLCASSPPGQGIYGYTFGSGTRLTVV.

The rearrangement joins TRBV6-6 to TRBJ1-1; the D is unclear. Germline V gene data show CDR1 as MNHNY and CDR2 as SVGAGI (reference sequence). The CDR3 runs 15 residues. With 0 bases removed from V and 4 bases from J, the gap between germline ends came to 12 bases. The DNA of the CDR3 is TGTGCCAGCAGTTACTCTTGGGCGCGGGGCACTGAAGCTTTCTTT. Protein: CASSYSWARGTEAFF.

In its sample, this clone was seen once. This chain links TRBV30 with TRBJ1-2; 8 nucleotides agree with TRBD1. V lost 2 bases and J lost 6; bases outside the gene matches: 5. This CDR3 is 13 amino acids long. CDR1 and CDR2 (germline): GTSNPN, SVGIG (reference sequence). The CDR3 sequence is CAWSLSRGHGYTF. The CDR3 region has the DNA TGTGCCTGGAGTTTGTCCAGGGGGCATGGCTACACCTTC.

The CDR3 sequence: CASRSTAGTSHEQFF. The DNA of the CDR3 is TGTGCCAGCAGAAGTACCGCCGGGACTAGCCATGAGCAGTTCTTC. This chain joins TRBV27 and TRBJ2-1; 9 nucleotides line up with TRBD2. The CDR3 loop spans 15 amino acids. Germline CDR1 MNHEY, CDR2 SMNVEV (reference sequence). J gave up 8 bases and V 6 bases, and 11 bases lay outside the gene matches.

This clone has only a few counts. The V gene is TRBV9, the J gene TRBJ2-2; tentative D call: TRBD1 (5 bases). In germline, CDR1 is SGDLS, CDR2 YYNGEE. The V and J ends lost 0 bases and 3 bases respectively, with 9 bases between them. The length of the CDR3 is 15 residues. In DNA form, the CDR3 reads TGTGCCAGCAGCGTAGCTCTAGGGGACACCGGGGAGCTGTTTTTT. It encodes CASSVALGDTGELFF.

The chain combines TRBV30 with TRBJ2-3; TRBD1 agrees at 7 bases. Germline CDR1 GTSNPN, CDR2 SVGIG (reference sequence). The CDR3 consists of 15 residues. After removal of 4 bases from V and 0 bases from J, the junction contained 7 bases not matched to a gene. In nucleotides, the CDR3 is TGTGCCTGGACCCGGACAGGAGCCAGCACAGATACGCAGTATTTT. It translates to CAWTRTGASTDTQYF. The entire variable domain, with the rest obtained from reference TRBV30 and TRBJ2-3, is as follows: SQTIHQWPATLVQPVGSPLSLECTVEGTSNPNLYWYRQAAGRGLQLLFYSVGIGQISSEVPQNLSASRPQDRQFILSSKKLLLSDSGFYLCAWTRTGASTDTQYFGPGTRLTVL.

The CDR3 DNA reads TGTGCCAGCAGCGTGCTAGCGGCCACAGATACGCAGTATTTT. Translated, it gives CASSVLAATDTQYF. The V and J genes are TRBV9 and TRBJ2-3; 7 bases line up with TRBD2. The CDR3 has 14 amino acids. Germline V CDR1 and CDR2: SGDLS, YYNGEE. V shed 2 bases, J shed 2 bases, and the junction held 2 bases outside the gene matches.

V is TRBV7-9 and J is TRBJ1-1; D may be TRBD1 (5 bases). Germline V gene sequence: CDR1 SEHNR, CDR2 FQNEAQ (reference sequence). V was shortened by 3 bases and J by 5 bases, with 10 bases between the two germline ends. This CDR3 region has 13 residues. The CDR3 spells CASSFGGKTEAFF. As DNA, the CDR3 is TGTGCCAGCAGCTTTGGGGGGAAGACTGAAGCTTTCTTT.

Concerning this clone itself: The DNA is left out, because the CDR3 cannot be placed on it with certainty; the CDR3 is given as TCRdb lists it. The gene calls are TRBV7-2 and TRBJ2-7; the D call in the table, TRBD1, was not verified against the DNA. The CDR3 length equals 14 residues, ends included. Germline V gives CDR1 SGHTA, CDR2 FQGNSA. The chain's CDR3 is CASSLRAREHEQYF.

The rearrangement links TRBV7-8 to TRBJ1-3; no definite D call. The length of the CDR3 is 15 residues. Trimming took 3 bases from V and 0 from J, leaving 9 bases between them. Germline values: CDR1 SGHVS, CDR2 FQNEAQ. CDR3 amino acids: CASSLREPSGNTIYF. The CDR3 DNA reads TGTGCCAGCAGCTTGCGGGAACCCTCTGGAAACACCATATATTTT.

Notes on this clone: The junction shows a germline mismatch at one end, possibly a read error. The chain uses TRBV7-7 and TRBJ2-1; 10 bases align to TRBD1. Per germline, CDR1 SSHAT and CDR2 FNYEAQ (reference sequence). This CDR3 is 14 amino acids long. DNA for the CDR3: TGTGCTAGCAGCACCGGGACAGGGGCGAGTGAGCAGTTCTTC. It codes for CASSTGTGASEQFF. The full variable domain, completed using reference TRBV7-7 and TRBJ2-1, is GAGVSQSPRYKVTKRGQDVTLRCDPISSHATLYWYQQALGQGPEFLTYFNYEAQPDKSGLPSDRFSAERPEGSISTLTIQRTEQRDSAMYRCASSTGTGASEQFFGPGTRLTVL.

The V and J genes are TRBV7-9 and TRBJ2-3, with 11 positions matching TRBD2. Germline V gene data show CDR1 as SEHNR and CDR2 as FQNEAQ (reference sequence). This CDR3 is built from 15 residues. The junction had 7 bases not matched to a gene; V was cut back by 5 bases and J by 6 bases. CDR3: CASSRSGRAGDTQYF. DNA of the CDR3: TGTGCCAGCAGCCGTAGCGGGAGGGCTGGGGATACGCAGTATTTT.

This chain joins TRBV27 and TRBJ1-1; TRBD1 might be the D (5 bases). Germline assignment: CDR1 MNHEY and CDR2 SMNVEV (reference sequence). CDR3 length: 14 residues. V shed 8 bases and J shed 6 bases, with 19 bases lying between them. The DNA for the CDR3 is TGTGCCAGCGCCACCGCCCGGGGGGTGGCTGAAGCTTTCTTT. Residues: CASATARGVAEAFF.

The chain employs TRBV6-1 and TRBJ2-1, with 7 bases matching TRBD2. This CDR3 contains 15 residues. J was trimmed by 8 bases and V by 3 bases; bases with no gene match: 10. Germline loops: CDR1 MNHNS, CDR2 SASEGT. The CDR3 nucleotides are TGTGCCAGCAGTGATGGTGCGGGAGAAATCTATGAGCAGTTCTTC. Residues: CASSDGAGEIYEQFF.